What follows is one T cell receptor beta chain and its context. The germline CDR1 and CDR2 sequences are LNHDA and SQIVND (reference sequence). The CDR3 is made up of 15 amino acids. V lost 1 base, J lost 2 bases, and 2 bases stayed unmatched. These data originate in a study of blood T cell repertoires in COVID-19. Study-wide context: Donors in the United States, Italy and Spain gave samples during acute or convalescent COVID-19. The analysed material was cDNA or gDNA that came from T cells, B-cell-depleted T cells, or PBMCs.

Authors' data handling: Researchers report that nucleated cell counts were estimated from reference gene primer amplification. Clones were sequenced by immunoSEQ multiplex PCR, and TCRdb holds only the in-frame ones, with some missing. V, J and clone size are taken as reported in that table, and D and trimming were inferred from the DNA itself. The sample shows roughly 60,000 clones, around 85% of them seen only once. This sequence originates from a human donor in a cohort sampled during active COVID-19. The sample taken for sequencing was peripheral blood. This chain uses TRBV19 with TRBJ2-7; 10 nucleotides agree with TRBD1. CDR3 in DNA: TGTGCCAGTAGTATAGGGGACAGGGGTCCCTACGAGCAGTACTTC. Protein sequence: CASSIGDRGPYEQYF.